These T cell receptor beta chains were read from a single sample in a study of vaccination effects on CD4 cells after COVID-19. Clones were read by immunoSEQ multiplex PCR, and TCRdb kept only the in-frame ones, dropping some. The table records about 27,000 clones, around 70% of them present only once. The antigens of these receptors remain unknown. This specimen consisted of CD4+ T cells from PBMCs cultured with SARS-CoV-2 spike peptides, obtained before COVID-19 vaccination. Source of these receptors: a human donor who received a COVID-19 vaccine. Each CDR3 is given with its conserved first and last residue. The order of the fields is J gene, V gene, clone size, D gene, CDR3 protein, CDR3 DNA. D genes are given only for firm matches. Part of the rows lack a size; the others show once, few, many or a class for expanded clones.

TRBJ1-4,TRBV9,NA,TRBD1,CASSFRDRDEKLFF,TGTGCCAGCAGCTTCCGGGACAGGGATGAAAAACTGTTTTTT
TRBJ2-7,TRBV11-3,NA,NA,CASSLSARSYEQYF,TGTGCCAGCAGCTTATCGGCCAGATCCTACGAGCAGTACTTC
TRBJ2-7,TRBV18,NA,NA,CASSPPGAPNYEQYF,TGTGCCAGCTCACCGCCAGGGGCTCCAAACTACGAGCAGTACTTC
TRBJ2-3,TRBV6-5,NA,TRBD2,CASSSSGRVWDTQYF,TGTGCCAGCAGCTCTAGCGGGAGGGTTTGGGATACGCAGTATTTT
TRBJ2-7,TRBV5-4,few,NA,CASSMNGYEQYF,TGTGCCAGCAGCATGAATGGCTACGAGCAGTACTTC
TRBJ2-3,TRBV7-6,NA,TRBD2,CASSRTSGSTSSTDTQYF,TGTGCCAGCAGCCGGACTAGCGGGTCAACCTCTAGCACAGATACGCAGTATTTT
TRBJ2-1,TRBV4-2,NA,TRBD2,CASSLELAGGDNEQFF,TGTGCCAGCAGCCTAGAACTAGCGGGGGGTGACAATGAGCAGTTCTTC
TRBJ1-6,TRBV28,few,NA,CASSLSAGWSPLHF,TGTGCCAGCAGTTTATCGGCAGGCTGGTCACCCCTCCACTTT
TRBJ2-7,TRBV9,NA,TRBD2,CASSGGNSGAYEQYF,TGTGCCAGCAGCGGAGGGAATAGCGGGGCCTACGAGCAGTACTTC
TRBJ2-1,TRBV7-9,NA,TRBD2,CASSLRTSGSNEQFF,TGTGCCAGCAGCCTCCGGACTAGCGGGAGTAATGAGCAGTTCTTC
TRBJ2-5,TRBV6-1,NA,NA,CASSELRGPQETQYF,TGTGCCAGCAGTGAATTGCGGGGGCCCCAAGAGACCCAGTACTTC
TRBJ2-7,TRBV4-2,few,TRBD2,CASSQASWGGSSYEQYF,TGTGCCAGCAGCCAGGCTTCGTGGGGCGGGAGCTCCTACGAGCAGTACTTC
TRBJ2-1,TRBV7-8,NA,NA,CASSAREGTFQFF,TGTGCCAGCAGCGCACGCGAGGGGACTTTCCAGTTCTTC
TRBJ2-5,TRBV10-3,NA,TRBD1,CASTGGETQYF,TGTGCCAGCACAGGGGGGGAGACCCAGTACTTC
TRBJ2-1,TRBV3-1/TRBV3-2,once,TRBD2,CASRTGTSVYNEQFF,TGTGCCAGCAGAACCGGGACTAGCGTATACAATGAGCAGTTCTTC
TRBJ1-6,TRBV20-1,NA,TRBD1,CSASAGTGVGYSPLHF,TGCAGTGCTAGTGCCGGGACAGGGGTTGGGTATTCACCCCTCCACTTT
TRBJ2-2,TRBV6-5,NA,TRBD2,CASSSTSGGNTGELFF,TGTGCCAGCAGTTCCACTAGCGGGGGAAACACCGGGGAGCTGTTTTTT
TRBJ1-4,TRBV5-4,NA,TRBD1,CASSGDRGPANEKLFF,TGTGCCAGCAGCGGGGACAGGGGGCCGGCTAATGAAAAACTGTTTTTT
TRBJ2-5,TRBV4-1,NA,NA,CASSQVGGLYQETQYF,TGCGCCAGCAGCCAAGTCGGGGGCTTGTACCAAGAGACCCAGTACTTC
TRBJ1-2,TRBV7-8,NA,NA,CASSLAHVPEGVFLYGYTF,TGTGCCAGCAGCTTAGCGCATGTCCCTGAGGGGGTTTTCCTCTATGGCTACACCTTC
TRBJ1-1,TRBV19,NA,NA,CASSPRHGAWGSREVNTEAFF,TGTGCCAGTAGTCCTCGACACGGGGCCTGGGGGTCCAGGGAGGTGAACACTGAAGCTTTCTTT
TRBJ2-1,TRBV5-1,NA,TRBD2,CASSLGRLAGEQFF,TGCGCCAGCAGCTTGGGGCGTCTAGCGGGCGAGCAGTTCTTC
TRBJ2-3,TRBV6-4,NA,TRBD2,CASSDESGGGTDTQYF,TGTGCCAGCAGTGACGAGAGCGGGGGGGGCACAGATACGCAGTATTTT
TRBJ2-1,TRBV23-1,NA,NA,CASSQGRGGRGINEQFF,TGCGCCAGCAGTCAAGGACGTGGCGGTCGCGGAATCAATGAGCAGTTCTTC
TRBJ2-7,TRBV6-5,NA,NA,CASRYTVDSYEQYF,TGTGCCAGCAGATACACGGTCGATTCCTACGAGCAGTACTTC